What follows describes a single T cell receptor beta chain. The antigen is not known. The record originates from a study of early T cells in non-severe SARS-CoV-2 infection. Study overall: Investigators sequenced bulk RNA drawn from unsorted whole blood, and chains remained unpaired. Findings and limits, study-wide: Private and CD4 specificities were missed by VDJdb matching, skewed to anti-spike CD8.

The CDR3 runs to 14 residues. Germline V CDR1 and CDR2: SGHTA, FQGNSA. Germline trimming cut 4 bases from V and 4 bases from J; bases unmatched to any gene: 5. As part of library construction, unique molecular identifiers were attached to individual cDNA molecules. Using its own MiXCR run on the 5' RACE reads, TCRdb lists one record per CDR3 protein. This table has approximately 97,000 distinct CDR3 sequences, approximately 10% appearing once. The material sequenced was whole blood, taken at baseline. This sequence was found in an adult who was a healthcare worker with PCR-confirmed SARS-CoV-2 infection or an uninfected control (not recorded which). This rearrangement joins TRBV7-2 to TRBJ1-2, with 8 bases that match TRBD1. The CDR3 DNA sequence: TGTGCCAGCAGCTCAGGACAGGGTGGCTATGGCTACACCTTC. Encoded protein: CASSSGQGGYGYTF. The full variable domain, its missing parts supplied by reference TRBV7-2 and TRBJ1-2, is GAGVSQSPSNKVTEKGKDVELRCDPISGHTALYWYRQSLGQGLEFLIYFQGNSAPDKSGLPSDRFSAERTGGSVSTLTIQRTQQEDSAVYLCASSSGQGGYGYTFGSGTRLTVV.